This T cell receptor (beta chain) was captured in a study of response to subunit inactivated influenza vaccine. The CDR3 has 16 residues. The V and J ends lost 0 bases and 7 bases respectively, with 17 bases between them. The germline CDR1 and CDR2 sequences are MGHRA and YSYEKL. As to this clonotype: The antigen is undetermined.

From the RT-PCR reads, TCRdb called clonotypes with MiXCR, one entry per CDR3 protein. Among under 500,000 distinct CDR3 sequences, 10% to 11% were seen once, and the ten largest hold about an eighth. The study, taken as a whole, reports: The authors proposed limited new T cell recruitment per seasonal influenza vaccination.

This specimen consisted of PBMCs from blood, obtained 40 to 50 days after vaccination. This TCR was sampled from a man over 45 who received an inactivated influenza vaccine. V usage is TRBV4-1 and J usage is TRBJ2-3; D possibly corresponds to TRBD2 (5 bases). In DNA, the CDR3 is TGCGCCAGCAGCCAAGAAACCGGCCACGGAGGATATACGCAGTATTTT. As protein: CASSQETGHGGYTQYF.